This is a list of T cell receptor beta chains from one sample in a study of blood T cell repertoires in COVID-19. The repertoire was sequenced with immunoSEQ multiplex PCR; TCRdb's copy has only in-frame clones and lacks some. The data hold around 72,000 clones, with around 82% observed a single time. Sequencing was carried out using peripheral blood. These receptors all stem from a woman aged 55-70 years with acute or convalescent COVID-19. The CDR3 runs from the conserved cysteine through the conserved F or W. The D gene is left open where the match is weak. Rows may omit the clone size; those that give it use once, few, many or a size class.

clone size	V gene	D gene	J gene	CDR3 protein	CDR3 DNA
-	TRBV29-1	-	TRBJ1-2	CSGFEGAPAYGYTF	TGCAGCGGTTTCGAGGGCGCCCCAGCTTATGGCTACACCTTC
-	TRBV5-1	-	TRBJ1-6	CASSPPDGTPLHF	TGCGCCAGCAGCCCACCTGACGGGACACCCCTCCACTTT
few	TRBV6-5	TRBD2	TRBJ2-5	CASSYSRTRQETQYF	TGTGCCAGCAGTTACTCGAGGACTAGGCAAGAGACCCAGTACTTC
-	TRBV6-5	TRBD1	TRBJ1-1	CASREGDRGYTEAFF	TGTGCCAGCAGGGAGGGGGACAGGGGTTACACTGAAGCTTTCTTT
-	TRBV7-9	-	TRBJ2-2	CASSLSGPGELFF	TGTGCCAGCAGCTTATCAGGGCCCGGGGAGCTGTTTTTT
-	TRBV3-1/TRBV3-2	TRBD1	TRBJ2-1	CASSQIRQGRGNEQFF	TGTGCCAGCAGCCAGATAAGACAGGGAAGAGGCAATGAGCAGTTCTTC
-	TRBV5-6	-	TRBJ1-1	CASSLGETRRGYTEAFF	TGTGCCAGCAGCTTAGGTGAGACCCGACGAGGTTACACTGAAGCTTTCTTT
-	TRBV10-3	-	TRBJ1-1	CATTTSDMGAATEAFF	TGTGCCACCACGACCTCCGATATGGGGGCGGCCACTGAAGCTTTCTTT
-	TRBV30	TRBD2	TRBJ2-7	CAWSGGGTSYEQYF	TGTGCCTGGAGTGGCGGGGGGACTTCCTACGAGCAGTACTTC
once	TRBV15	TRBD1	TRBJ1-6	CATSGDRPNSPLHF	TGTGCCACCAGCGGGGACAGGCCTAATTCACCCCTCCACTTT
-	TRBV6-5	-	TRBJ1-2	CATRDTFYGYTF	TGTGCCACCAGAGACACATTCTATGGCTACACCTTC
-	TRBV6-5	-	TRBJ2-7	CASKAGGLNEQYF	TGTGCCAGCAAGGCAGGGGGACTCAACGAGCAGTACTTC
-	TRBV13	-	TRBJ2-1	CASSTGVHQFF	TGTGCCAGCAGCACAGGCGTGCACCAGTTCTTC
-	TRBV20-1	-	TRBJ1-1	CSASTEGTGSTEAFF	TGCAGTGCTAGTACGGAGGGTACGGGGTCCACTGAAGCTTTCTTT
-	TRBV30	TRBD1	TRBJ1-2	CAWSPDRGPYGYTF	TGTGCCTGGAGTCCGGACAGGGGTCCTTATGGCTACACCTTC
once	TRBV6-1	-	TRBJ2-3	CASSEYGGRTDTQYF	TGTGCCAGCAGTGAGTATGGCGGGCGGACAGATACGCAGTATTTT
-	TRBV7-2	-	TRBJ1-3	CASSLPTVLQGGNTIYF	TGTGCCAGCAGCTTACCCACCGTATTGCAGGGTGGAAACACCATATATTTT
-	TRBV10-3	-	TRBJ2-3	CAISPLAGAPTDTQYF	TGTGCCATCAGTCCCCTGGCGGGGGCCCCCACAGATACGCAGTATTTT
-	TRBV27	-	TRBJ2-5	CASSLKGITLTTRYQETQYF	TGTGCCAGCAGTTTAAAAGGCATCACGCTTACAACGCGGTACCAAGAGACCCAGTACTTC
-	TRBV10-3	-	TRBJ2-3	CAIRRTEASTDTQYF	TGTGCCATCAGGAGGACGGAGGCTAGCACAGATACGCAGTATTTT
-	TRBV6-1	TRBD1	TRBJ1-5	CASSVQGQGLGNQPQHF	TGTGCCAGCAGTGTTCAGGGACAGGGGTTGGGCAATCAGCCCCAGCATTTT
-	TRBV11-2	-	TRBJ2-3	CASSLDRGRGYF	TGTGCCAGCAGCTTAGATCGAGGGCGAGGGTATTTT
-	TRBV12-3/TRBV12-4	-	TRBJ1-5	CASSRGGWQPQHF	TGTGCCAGCAGTAGGGGGGGATGGCAGCCCCAGCATTTT
-	TRBV5-1	TRBD1	TRBJ2-3	CASSSETGQGAWGTDTQYF	TGCGCCAGCAGCTCCGAAACGGGACAGGGGGCATGGGGCACAGATACGCAGTATTTT
-	TRBV6-5	TRBD1	TRBJ2-4	CASSPGTEAKNIQYF	TGTGCCAGCAGTCCCGGGACAGAAGCCAAAAACATTCAGTACTTC
-	TRBV5-1	TRBD2	TRBJ2-1	CASSLGRGVYNEQFF	TGCGCCAGCAGCTTGGGGCGGGGGGTCTACAATGAGCAGTTCTTC
-	TRBV19	TRBD1	TRBJ2-7	CASSRQGGEQYF	TGTGCCAGTAGTCGACAGGGGGGTGAGCAGTACTTC
-	TRBV5-6	TRBD1	TRBJ1-1	CASSWTGGNTEAFF	TGTGCCAGCAGCTGGACAGGGGGAAACACTGAAGCTTTCTTT
-	TRBV19	-	TRBJ1-5	CASSFDGRGGGNQPQHF	TGTGCCAGTAGTTTTGACGGAAGAGGAGGTGGCAATCAGCCCCAGCATTTT
-	TRBV5-1	-	TRBJ2-5	CASSLKTAQETQYF	TGCGCCAGCAGCTTGAAGACAGCACAAGAGACCCAGTACTTC